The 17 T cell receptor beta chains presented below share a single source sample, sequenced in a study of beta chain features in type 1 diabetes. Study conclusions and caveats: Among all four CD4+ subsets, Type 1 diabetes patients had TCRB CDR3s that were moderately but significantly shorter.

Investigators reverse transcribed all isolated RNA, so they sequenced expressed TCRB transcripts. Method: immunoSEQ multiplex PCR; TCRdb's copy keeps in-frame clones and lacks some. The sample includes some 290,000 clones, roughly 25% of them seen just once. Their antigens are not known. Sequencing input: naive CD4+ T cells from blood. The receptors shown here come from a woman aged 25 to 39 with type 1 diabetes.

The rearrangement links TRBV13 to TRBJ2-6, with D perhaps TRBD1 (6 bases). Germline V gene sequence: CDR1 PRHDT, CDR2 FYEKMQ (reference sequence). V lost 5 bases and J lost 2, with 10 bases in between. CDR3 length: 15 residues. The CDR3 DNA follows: TGTGCCAGCAGCGCCTACAGGGCTGGGGCCAACGTCCTGACTTTC. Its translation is CASSAYRAGANVLTF.

The CDR3 region has the DNA TGTGCCAGCAGCCAAGATATGGCTAGCGGTCACAATGAGCAGTTCTTC. It is translated as CASSQDMASGHNEQFF. This chain uses TRBV4-2 with TRBJ2-1; TRBD2 matches 7 bases. The CDR3 extends over 16 amino acids. The V and J ends lost 0 bases and 5 bases, in that order; junction bases with no gene match: 7. CDR1 is LGHNA, CDR2 YNFKEQ, per germline.

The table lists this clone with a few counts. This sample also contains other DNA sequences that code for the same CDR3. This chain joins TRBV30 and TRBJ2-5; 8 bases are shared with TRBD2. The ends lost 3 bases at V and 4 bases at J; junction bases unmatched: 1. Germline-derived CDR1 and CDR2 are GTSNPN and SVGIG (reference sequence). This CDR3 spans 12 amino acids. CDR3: CAWSGGAETQYF. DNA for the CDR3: TGTGCCTGGAGCGGGGGGGCAGAGACCCAGTACTTC.

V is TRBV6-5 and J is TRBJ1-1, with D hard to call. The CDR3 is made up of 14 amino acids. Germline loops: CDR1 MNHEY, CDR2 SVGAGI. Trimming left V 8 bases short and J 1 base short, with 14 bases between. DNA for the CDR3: TGTGCCAGCTCTTCGGGCGGAGGGAACACTGAAGCTTTCTTT. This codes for CASSSGGGNTEAFF.

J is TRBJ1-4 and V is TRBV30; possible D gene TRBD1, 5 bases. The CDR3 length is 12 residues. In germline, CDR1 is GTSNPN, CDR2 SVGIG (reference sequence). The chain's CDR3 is CAKTDPDEKLFF. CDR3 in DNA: TGTGCAAAGACAGATCCGGATGAAAAACTGTTTTTT. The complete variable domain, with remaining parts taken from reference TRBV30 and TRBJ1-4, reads SQTIHQWPATLVQPVGSPLSLECTVEGTSNPNLYWYRQAAGRGLQLLFYSVGIGQISSEVPQNLSASRPQDRQFILSSKKLLLSDSGFYLCAKTDPDEKLFFGSGTQLSVL.

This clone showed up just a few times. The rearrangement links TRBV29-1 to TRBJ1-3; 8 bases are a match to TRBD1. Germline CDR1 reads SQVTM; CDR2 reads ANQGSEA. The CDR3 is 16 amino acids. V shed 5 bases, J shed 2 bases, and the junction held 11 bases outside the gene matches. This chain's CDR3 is CSVSPGQGATGNTIYF. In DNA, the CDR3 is TGCAGCGTTTCCCCGGGCCAGGGGGCGACTGGAAACACCATATATTTT.

The CDR3, as DNA: TGCGCCAGCAGCGCTGTAGCGGGAGAGGTCGGGGAGCTGTTTTTT. Translating gives CASSAVAGEVGELFF. This rearrangement joins TRBV10-2 to TRBJ2-2; TRBD2 agrees at 9 bases. Trimming removed 6 bases from V and 7 bases from J; junction bases left unmatched: 9. CDR1 and CDR2 (germline): WSHSY, SAAADI. The CDR3 consists of 15 residues.

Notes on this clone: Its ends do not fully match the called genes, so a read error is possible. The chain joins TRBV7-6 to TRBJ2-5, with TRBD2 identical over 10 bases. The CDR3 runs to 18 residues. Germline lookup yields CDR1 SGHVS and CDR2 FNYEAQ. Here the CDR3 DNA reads TGTGCCAGCAGCCCGTACGGAGGATCTAGCGGGAGTACGGAGATCCAGTACTTC. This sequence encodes CASSPYGGSSGSTEIQYF.

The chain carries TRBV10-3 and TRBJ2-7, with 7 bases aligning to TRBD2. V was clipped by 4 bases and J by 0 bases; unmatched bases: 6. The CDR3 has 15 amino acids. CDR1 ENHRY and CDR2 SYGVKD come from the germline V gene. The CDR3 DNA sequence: TGTGCCATCAGTGTTGGGGCTAGCGGCTCCTACGAGCAGTACTTC. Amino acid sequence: CAISVGASGSYEQYF.

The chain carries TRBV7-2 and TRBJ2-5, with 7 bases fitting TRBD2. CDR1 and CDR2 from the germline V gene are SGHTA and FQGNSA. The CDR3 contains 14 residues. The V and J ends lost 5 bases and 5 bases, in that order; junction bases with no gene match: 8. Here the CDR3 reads CASSRRAGAETQYF. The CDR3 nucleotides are TGTGCCAGCAGCCGGAGGGCGGGAGCGGAGACCCAGTACTTC. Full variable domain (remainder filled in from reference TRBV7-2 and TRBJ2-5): GAGVSQSPSNKVTEKGKDVELRCDPISGHTALYWYRQSLGQGLEFLIYFQGNSAPDKSGLPSDRFSAERTGGSVSTLTIQRTQQEDSAVYLCASSRRAGAETQYFGPGTRLLVL.

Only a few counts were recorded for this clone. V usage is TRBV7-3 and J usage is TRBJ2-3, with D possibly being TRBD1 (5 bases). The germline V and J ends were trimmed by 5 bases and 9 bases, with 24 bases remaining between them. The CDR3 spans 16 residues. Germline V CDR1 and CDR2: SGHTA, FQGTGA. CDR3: CASSAQGSRASETQYF. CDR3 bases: TGTGCCAGCAGCGCCCAGGGCAGCAGGGCGTCCGAAACGCAGTATTTT.

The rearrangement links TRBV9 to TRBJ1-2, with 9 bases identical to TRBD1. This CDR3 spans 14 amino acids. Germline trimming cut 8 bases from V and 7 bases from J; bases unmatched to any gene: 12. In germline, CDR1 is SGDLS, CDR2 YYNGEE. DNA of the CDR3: TGTGCCAGTTATGGGGACAGGGCTTTTTCTGGCTACACCTTC. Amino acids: CASYGDRAFSGYTF.

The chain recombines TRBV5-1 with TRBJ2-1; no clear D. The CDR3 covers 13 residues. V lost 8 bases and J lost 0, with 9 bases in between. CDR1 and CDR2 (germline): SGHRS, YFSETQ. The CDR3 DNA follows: TGCGCCAGTAAACAGAGCTCCTACAATGAGCAGTTCTTC. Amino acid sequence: CASKQSSYNEQFF.

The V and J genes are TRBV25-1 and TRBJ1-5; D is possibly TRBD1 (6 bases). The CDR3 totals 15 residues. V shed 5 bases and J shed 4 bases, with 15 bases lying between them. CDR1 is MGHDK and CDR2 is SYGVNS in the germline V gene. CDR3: CASSPAGALNQPQHF. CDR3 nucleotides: TGTGCCAGCAGTCCTGCAGGGGCTCTAAATCAGCCCCAGCATTTT.

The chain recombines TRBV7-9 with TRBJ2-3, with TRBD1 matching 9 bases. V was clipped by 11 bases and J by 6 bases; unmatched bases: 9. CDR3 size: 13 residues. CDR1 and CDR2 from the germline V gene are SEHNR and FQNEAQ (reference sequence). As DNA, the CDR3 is TGTGCCGGAGACCGGGGGACAGGGGATACGCAGTATTTT. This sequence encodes CAGDRGTGDTQYF.

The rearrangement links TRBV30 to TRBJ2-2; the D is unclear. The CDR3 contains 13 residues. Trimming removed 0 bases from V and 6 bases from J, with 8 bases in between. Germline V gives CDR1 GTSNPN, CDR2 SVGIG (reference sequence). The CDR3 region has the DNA TGTGCCTGGAGTGTGATGGCCGCCGGGGAGCTGTTTTTT. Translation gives CAWSVMAAGELFF.

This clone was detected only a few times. The CDR3: CASSVAGQGYGYTF. The CDR3 DNA reads as TGTGCCAGCAGCGTAGCGGGACAGGGTTATGGCTACACCTTC. The V call is TRBV9, the J call TRBJ1-2, with 9 bases aligning to TRBD1. The CDR3 spans 14 residues. Per the germline V gene, CDR1 is SGDLS and CDR2 is YYNGEE. The V and J ends lost 0 bases and 5 bases, in that order; junction bases with no gene match: 2.